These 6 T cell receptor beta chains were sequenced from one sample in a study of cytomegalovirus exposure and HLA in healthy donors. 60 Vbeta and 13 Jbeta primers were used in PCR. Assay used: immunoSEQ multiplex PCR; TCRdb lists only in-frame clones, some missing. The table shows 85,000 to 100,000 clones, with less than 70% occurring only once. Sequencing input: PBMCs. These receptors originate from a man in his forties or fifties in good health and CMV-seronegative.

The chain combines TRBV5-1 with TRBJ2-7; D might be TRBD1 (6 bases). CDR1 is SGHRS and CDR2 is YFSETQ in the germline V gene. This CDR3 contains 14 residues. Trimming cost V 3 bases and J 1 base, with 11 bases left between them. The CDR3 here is CASSSGQRSYEQYF. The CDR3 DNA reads TGCGCCAGCAGCTCCGGACAGCGTTCCTACGAGCAGTACTTC.

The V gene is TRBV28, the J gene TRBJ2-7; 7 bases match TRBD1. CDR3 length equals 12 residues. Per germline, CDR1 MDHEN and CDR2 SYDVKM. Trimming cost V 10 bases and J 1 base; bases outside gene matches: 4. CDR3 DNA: TGTGCCACCGACAGGGATTCCTACGAGCAGTACTTC. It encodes CATDRDSYEQYF. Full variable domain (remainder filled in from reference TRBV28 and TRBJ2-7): DVKVTQSSRYLVKRTGEKVFLECVQDMDHENMFWYRQDPGLGLRLIYFSYDVKMKEKGDIPEGYSVSREKKERFSLILESASTNQTSMYLCATDRDSYEQYFGPGTRLTVT.

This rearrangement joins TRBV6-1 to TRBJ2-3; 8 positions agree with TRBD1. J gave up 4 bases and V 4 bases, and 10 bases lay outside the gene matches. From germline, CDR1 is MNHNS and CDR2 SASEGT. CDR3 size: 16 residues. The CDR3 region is CASSVGQGVSADTQYF. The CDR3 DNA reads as TGTGCCAGCAGTGTAGGACAGGGCGTTTCAGCAGATACGCAGTATTTT.

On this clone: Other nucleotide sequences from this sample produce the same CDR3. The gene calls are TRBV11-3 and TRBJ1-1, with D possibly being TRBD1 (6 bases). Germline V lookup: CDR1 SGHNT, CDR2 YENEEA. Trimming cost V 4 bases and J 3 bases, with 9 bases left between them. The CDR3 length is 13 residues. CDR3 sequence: CASSSQGYTEAFF. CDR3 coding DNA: TGTGCCAGCAGCTCACAGGGATACACTGAAGCTTTCTTT.

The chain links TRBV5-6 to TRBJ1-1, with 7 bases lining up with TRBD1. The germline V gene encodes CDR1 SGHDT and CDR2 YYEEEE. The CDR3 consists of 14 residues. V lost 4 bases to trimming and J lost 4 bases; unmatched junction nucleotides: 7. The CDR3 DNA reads TGTGCCAGCAGCGCAACTCCAGGGGGCACTGAAGCTTTCTTT. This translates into CASSATPGGTEAFF.

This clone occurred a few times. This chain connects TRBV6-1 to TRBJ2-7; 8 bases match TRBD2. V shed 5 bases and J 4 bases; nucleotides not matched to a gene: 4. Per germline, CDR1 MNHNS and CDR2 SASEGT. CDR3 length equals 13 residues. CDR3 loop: CASSREGYYEQYV. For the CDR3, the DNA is TGTGCCAGCAGTCGGGAGGGTTATTACGAGCAGTACGTC.